These T cell receptor beta chains were read from a single sample in a study of blood T cell repertoires in COVID-19. Clones were read by immunoSEQ multiplex PCR, and TCRdb kept only the in-frame ones, dropping some. The table shows just over 150,000 clones, with about 80% occurring only once. What was sequenced was peripheral blood. These receptors all stem from a man aged 55 to 69 with acute or convalescent COVID-19. The CDR3 runs from the conserved cysteine through the conserved F or W. Each record gives: V gene, J gene, CDR3 protein.

V gene: TRBV9; J gene: TRBJ2-2; CDR3 protein: CASSARGSGSTGELFF
V gene: TRBV7-2; J gene: TRBJ1-6; CDR3 protein: CASSPQGTGGFSPLHF
V gene: TRBV7-2; J gene: TRBJ2-7; CDR3 protein: CASSLGSGTAYEQYF
V gene: TRBV14; J gene: TRBJ1-3; CDR3 protein: CASSHFLQGTSGNTIYF
V gene: TRBV28; J gene: TRBJ1-5; CDR3 protein: CASRRQGTPNQPQHF
V gene: TRBV9; J gene: TRBJ2-1; CDR3 protein: CASTESGGSMNEQFF
V gene: TRBV29-1; J gene: TRBJ2-3; CDR3 protein: CSVAPKTGGGTQYF
V gene: TRBV6-2/TRBV6-3; J gene: TRBJ1-5; CDR3 protein: CASTPDRGRSGQPQHF
V gene: TRBV2; J gene: TRBJ1-5; CDR3 protein: CASRYTGSNQPQHF
V gene: TRBV5-6; J gene: TRBJ1-2; CDR3 protein: CASSAGQARYGYTF
V gene: TRBV18; J gene: TRBJ2-2; CDR3 protein: CASSPGWGANTGELFF
V gene: TRBV11-2; J gene: TRBJ1-1; CDR3 protein: CASSLDGQYTEAFF
V gene: TRBV6-4; J gene: TRBJ1-1; CDR3 protein: CASRPRAGNTEAFF
V gene: TRBV6-5; J gene: TRBJ1-2; CDR3 protein: CASSLSGDYGYTF
V gene: TRBV27; J gene: TRBJ2-2; CDR3 protein: CASSLAGTGELFF
V gene: TRBV6-5; J gene: TRBJ2-1; CDR3 protein: CASSRGTSSYNEQFF
V gene: TRBV6-5; J gene: TRBJ2-7; CDR3 protein: CASRAPSGRTNEQYF
V gene: TRBV5-1; J gene: TRBJ1-1; CDR3 protein: CASSSQTGGGEAFF
V gene: TRBV15; J gene: TRBJ1-1; CDR3 protein: CATSRGGWTEAFF
V gene: TRBV12-2; J gene: TRBJ1-5; CDR3 protein: CASRLAMYRINQPQHF
V gene: TRBV5-6; J gene: TRBJ1-2; CDR3 protein: CASSRDRDYGYTF
V gene: TRBV5-5; J gene: TRBJ2-3; CDR3 protein: CASSFGQGGIGDTQYF
V gene: TRBV7-2; J gene: TRBJ2-7; CDR3 protein: CASSLQPGQGPYEQYF
V gene: TRBV9; J gene: TRBJ1-5; CDR3 protein: CASSLSGVENQPQHF
V gene: TRBV5-1; J gene: TRBJ1-5; CDR3 protein: CASSLGAGGSQPQHF
V gene: TRBV28; J gene: TRBJ2-7; CDR3 protein: CASSPRGSSAKEQYF
V gene: TRBV19; J gene: TRBJ2-2; CDR3 protein: CASSSRLTGELFF
V gene: TRBV11-3; J gene: TRBJ1-2; CDR3 protein: CASSPAGEGYTF
V gene: TRBV11-2; J gene: TRBJ2-7; CDR3 protein: CASSHERGEQYF
V gene: TRBV12-3/TRBV12-4; J gene: TRBJ2-7; CDR3 protein: CASTSDRGLEQYF
V gene: TRBV7-2; J gene: TRBJ2-2; CDR3 protein: CASSLSPSGRTGELFF
V gene: TRBV5-4; J gene: TRBJ2-7; CDR3 protein: CASSGGLAGGEQYF
V gene: TRBV7-9; J gene: TRBJ1-4; CDR3 protein: CASSLDRGQGEKLFF
V gene: TRBV19; J gene: TRBJ1-2; CDR3 protein: CASSAQQLYGYTF
V gene: TRBV27; J gene: TRBJ2-5; CDR3 protein: CASSSSGPRRETQYF
V gene: TRBV7-2; J gene: TRBJ2-7; CDR3 protein: CASSSSSGGNYEQYF
V gene: TRBV5-3; J gene: TRBJ2-7; CDR3 protein: CARNRPGNEQYF